One and the same sample provided the 20 T cell receptor beta chains below, sequenced in a study of cytomegalovirus exposure and HLA in healthy donors. TCRdb keeps only in-frame clones here, not all; method: immunoSEQ multiplex PCR. Here the sample spans under 150,000 clones, more than 75% being singletons. Source material: PBMCs. All receptors come from a man aged 18 to 29 in good health and CMV-seropositive.

The genes are TRBV5-6 and TRBJ2-1, with D possibly TRBD2 on 5 matching bases. Germline CDR1 SGHDT, CDR2 YYEEEE. The CDR3 consists of 16 residues. Deletions cut 1 base from V and 6 bases from J, with 17 bases between. CDR3 DNA: TGTGCCAGCAGCTTGAGGTTCCGGGGAAGAGGCAATGAGCAGTTCTTC. Protein product: CASSLRFRGRGNEQFF.

This rearrangement joins TRBV27 to TRBJ1-1, with 8 positions matching TRBD1. The V segment lost 5 bases and the J segment 6 bases; nucleotides outside the gene matches: 8. The germline V gene has CDR1 MNHEY and CDR2 SMNVEV (reference sequence). This CDR3 has 14 amino acids. CDR3 region: CASSPRTGRPEAFF. In DNA, the CDR3 is TGTGCCAGCAGTCCCCGGACAGGGAGGCCTGAAGCTTTCTTT.

The chain uses TRBV18 and TRBJ1-5; a possible D gene is TRBD1 (6 bases). Trimming took 3 bases from V and 7 from J, leaving 10 bases between them. This CDR3 has 13 residues. Germline-derived CDR1 and CDR2 are KGHSH and LQKENI. CDR3 amino acids: CASSPQGQQPQHF. CDR3 nucleotide sequence: TGTGCCAGCTCACCTCAGGGGCAACAGCCCCAGCATTTT.

A single count supports this clone. The chain combines TRBV5-1 with TRBJ2-1, with TRBD2 identical over 9 bases. CDR3 length: 14 residues. The trim removed 6 bases at V and 5 bases at J, leaving 6 bases unmatched. Germline CDR1 and CDR2: SGHRS and YFSETQ. The CDR3 sequence: CASMTGGGDNEQFF. In DNA, the CDR3 is TGCGCCAGCATGACCGGCGGGGGGGACAATGAGCAGTTCTTC.

This chain connects TRBV27 to TRBJ2-2, with D perhaps TRBD2 (7 bases). The germline V gene encodes CDR1 MNHEY and CDR2 SMNVEV (reference sequence). The CDR3 length is 15 residues. Trimming took off 3 bases at V and 7 bases at J, with 15 bases between the two ends. The CDR3 DNA reads TGTGCCAGCAGTTTGAGGGGGGGGTGGATCGGGGAGCTGTTTTTT. Translating it yields CASSLRGGWIGELFF.

This chain connects TRBV30 to TRBJ1-1; D is unclear. CDR1 is GTSNPN, CDR2 SVGIG, per germline (reference sequence). The CDR3 extends over 15 amino acids. Trimming stripped 3 bases from V and 4 bases from J, with 18 bases between. This chain's CDR3 is CAWSPVRGRGTEAFF. CDR3 in DNA: TGTGCCTGGAGCCCCGTGCGGGGTCGGGGCACTGAAGCTTTCTTT.

The chain combines TRBV5-6 with TRBJ2-7, with TRBD2 identical over 8 bases. Germline V gene sequence: CDR1 SGHDT, CDR2 YYEEEE. The CDR3 covers 14 residues. The V and J ends lost 6 bases and 5 bases, in that order; junction bases with no gene match: 10. The CDR3 loop is CASTFGTRRNEQYF. The CDR3 nucleotides read TGTGCCAGCACCTTCGGGACTAGGCGGAACGAGCAGTACTTC.

This clone was recorded a few times. V usage is TRBV19 and J usage is TRBJ1-2, with no clear D. The CDR3 is made up of 12 amino acids. The V gene's germline CDR1 is LNHDA and CDR2 SQIVND (reference sequence). Trimming removed 1 base at V and 8 bases at J, with 8 bases between. This CDR3 is CASSIGSRGYTF. The DNA for the CDR3 is TGTGCCAGTAGTATAGGGTCGCGAGGCTACACCTTC.

The chain couples TRBV11-2 to TRBJ1-1; D call uncertain. Germline assignment: CDR1 SGHAT and CDR2 FQNNGV. The CDR3 has 13 amino acids. V shed 3 bases and J shed 1 base, with 6 bases lying between them. The CDR3 DNA is TGTGCCAGCAGCTTGCGGGAGAACACTGAAGCTTTCTTT. Residues: CASSLRENTEAFF.

V and J are TRBV11-3 and TRBJ2-7; D is possibly TRBD2 (6 bases). Germline values: CDR1 SGHNT, CDR2 YENEEA. The CDR3 sequence is 14 residues long. The ends were cut back, 5 bases at V and 3 bases at J, with 14 bases in the middle. The CDR3 loop is CASSDGGSGYEQYF. CDR3 DNA sequence: TGTGCCAGCAGCGACGGGGGTAGCGGCTACGAGCAGTACTTC.

This clone came up a few times. The chain has TRBV21-1 and TRBJ1-5; no check of the table's D call, TRBD1, against the DNA was made. TRBV21-1 is described as a pseudogene. There are 18 residues in the CDR3. In nucleotides, the CDR3 is TGTGCCAGCAGCAAAGCCGGGACAGTAGCTTTTTGTAATCAGCCCCAGCATTTT. This encodes CASSKAGTVAFCNQPQHF.

This clone was detected a few times. The chain has TRBV2 and TRBJ2-7; 16 nucleotides match TRBD2. Germline V gene data show CDR1 as SNHLY and CDR2 as FYNNEI. Unmatched junction bases numbered 6, after V lost 7 bases and J lost 3 bases. The CDR3 extends over 16 amino acids. CDR3 sequence (DNA): TGTGCCAGCAAGGGGACTAGCGGGAGGGAAAGCTACGAGCAGTACTTC. Its translation: CASKGTSGRESYEQYF. Full variable domain (missing parts from reference TRBV2 and TRBJ2-7): EPEVTQTPSHQVTQMGQEVILRCVPISNHLYFYWYRQILGQKVEFLVSFYNNEISEKSEIFDDQFSVERPDGSNFTLKIRSTKLEDSAMYFCASKGTSGRESYEQYFGPGTRLTVT.

V is TRBV29-1 and J is TRBJ2-1; 8 bases match TRBD1. Germline values: CDR1 SQVTM, CDR2 ANQGSEA. V lost 5 bases and J lost 7; bases outside the gene matches: 4. This CDR3 region has 12 residues. In DNA, the CDR3 is TGCAGCGTTCTAACAGGGGGGAATGAGCAGTTCTTC. Amino acid sequence: CSVLTGGNEQFF.

V gene TRBV27 combines with J gene TRBJ1-5; maybe TRBD1 (5 bases). Germline CDR1 reads MNHEY; CDR2 reads SMNVEV (reference sequence). Trimming cost V 9 bases and J 0 bases, with 15 bases left between them. The CDR3 loop spans 15 amino acids. In DNA, the CDR3 is TGTGCCAGGACTCCAGGGAGGTATAGCAATCAGCCCCAGCATTTT. Translated: CARTPGRYSNQPQHF.

This chain uses TRBV7-8 with TRBJ2-2, with TRBD2 matching 8 bases. CDR3 length: 16 residues. J gave up 6 bases and V 5 bases, and 11 bases lay outside the gene matches. Germline assignment: CDR1 SGHVS and CDR2 FQNEAQ. CDR3 in DNA: TGTGCCAGCAGCCACTCGGGACTAGAGTCGGCCGGGGAGCTGTTTTTT. Translated, it gives CASSHSGLESAGELFF.

The V gene is TRBV21-1, the J gene TRBJ1-2. TRBV21-1 is a documented pseudogene. This CDR3 is 13 amino acids long. DNA of the CDR3: TGTGCCAGCAGCAAAGCGCGGTACAAAGGCTACACCTTC. Its translation: CASSKARYKGYTF.

This clone has a handful of counts. This sequence joins TRBV5-1 and TRBJ2-3; 7 bases fit TRBD2. The germline CDR1 and CDR2 sequences are SGHRS and YFSETQ. The CDR3 runs 14 residues. The J segment lost 5 bases and the V segment lost 4 bases, leaving 7 bases of the junction unmatched. As DNA, the CDR3 is TGCGCCAGCAGCAAAGGGACTACACAAGATACGCAGTATTTT. Translation gives CASSKGTTQDTQYF.

The chain links TRBV19 to TRBJ2-7, with 7 bases that match TRBD2. The junction had 0 bases not matched to a gene; V was cut back by 4 bases and J by 0 bases. The CDR3 length is 13 residues. Germline CDR1 is LNHDA and CDR2 is SQIVND (reference sequence). The CDR3 protein is CASSSGSSYEQYF. CDR3 bases: TGTGCCAGTAGTAGCGGGAGCTCCTACGAGCAGTACTTC. The full variable domain, in which reference TRBV19 and TRBJ2-7 provide the parts outside the CDR3, is DGGITQSPKYLFRKEGQNVTLSCEQNLNHDAMYWYRQDPGQGLRLIYYSQIVNDFQKGDIAEGYSVSREKKESFPLTVTSAQKNPTAFYLCASSSGSSYEQYFGPGTRLTVT.

The chain uses TRBV6-5 and TRBJ1-2, with 7 nucleotides matching TRBD1. CDR1 is MNHEY, CDR2 SVGAGI, per germline. The CDR3 sequence is 15 residues long. The ends lost 4 bases at V and 3 bases at J; junction bases unmatched: 8. CDR3 protein: CASSSPRQGDYGYTF. The CDR3, as DNA: TGTGCCAGCAGTTCCCCGCGACAGGGAGACTATGGCTACACCTTC.

The rearrangement joins TRBV30 to TRBJ2-7; 7 bases match TRBD1. The trim removed 5 bases at V and 0 bases at J, leaving 4 bases unmatched. Germline V lookup: CDR1 GTSNPN, CDR2 SVGIG (reference sequence). This CDR3 contains 13 residues. In nucleotides, the CDR3 is TGTGCCTGGGGACAGGTTAGCTCCTACGAGCAGTACTTC. Protein product: CAWGQVSSYEQYF.